A selection of T cell receptor beta chains follows, all from one sample in a study of T cell repertoires in aging, cancer and after chemotherapy. TCRdb reprocessed the multiplex PCR reads with MiXCR, giving one entry per CDR3 protein. The data show 1,500 or so distinct CDR3 sequences, 60% seen once. Sequencing was done on a sample of blood. The receptors stem from a human donor with a blood cancer. Each CDR3 is given without its conserved first and last residue. Rows give clone size only sometimes, using once, few, many, or a class for an expanded clone.

size: -; J: TRBJ2-6; V: TRBV19; CDR3: ASSTREGFSGANVLT
size: -; J: TRBJ2-1; V: TRBV12-3/TRBV12-4; CDR3: ASRLLAAEQF
size: -; J: TRBJ2-6; V: TRBV15; CDR3: ATSKGGSGANVLT
size: -; J: TRBJ2-2; V: TRBV19; CDR3: ASRPGQGIGELF
size: once; J: TRBJ2-7; V: TRBV12-3/TRBV12-4; CDR3: ASSLRQSYEQY
size: few; J: TRBJ2-7; V: TRBV27; CDR3: ASRGPSGSIYEQY
size: -; J: TRBJ2-7; V: TRBV5-6; CDR3: ASSLRDSYEQY
size: -; J: TRBJ2-1; V: TRBV6-1; CDR3: ASSRGYILAQNEQF
size: -; J: TRBJ1-2; V: TRBV6-6; CDR3: ASRGDREDYGYT
size: -; J: TRBJ1-2; V: TRBV6-2/TRBV6-3; CDR3: ASNPRDRGDGYT
size: -; J: TRBJ1-4; V: TRBV15; CDR3: ATSSPRGKLF
size: -; J: TRBJ2-2; V: TRBV7-2; CDR3: ASSWHTGELF
size: -; J: TRBJ1-5; V: TRBV12-3/TRBV12-4; CDR3: ASSADRAQH
size: -; J: TRBJ2-2; V: TRBV5-6; CDR3: ASSRRLGTDTGELF
size: -; J: TRBJ1-1; V: TRBV12-3/TRBV12-4; CDR3: ASSPRTGKNTEAF
size: -; J: TRBJ2-1; V: TRBV10-3; CDR3: AISENRGRTNEQF
size: -; J: TRBJ2-1; V: TRBV6-4; CDR3: ASSGLDRGWDEQF
size: -; J: TRBJ2-3; V: TRBV6-5; CDR3: ASSYLSGGTDTQY
size: few; J: TRBJ1-2; V: TRBV6-1; CDR3: ASSEEGGAVGLYGYT
size: -; J: TRBJ2-7; V: TRBV12-3/TRBV12-4; CDR3: ASSLLTSGRLYRYEQY